One TCR beta chain is described in this entry. Its cognate antigen is unknown. The sample belongs to a study of cytomegalovirus exposure and HLA in healthy donors. Whole-study context: Genotyping of some 400 donors showed that roughly 83% belonged to the Caucasian-associated ancestry cluster. General observations from the study: A cluster of highly shared sequence variants was likely a sequencing artifact. Altogether, 164 TCR beta chains were recorded as cytomegalovirus-associated. Reportedly, fewer N-insertions than the roughly 600-donor mean appeared in an Asian-associated ancestry cluster in a later analysis.

V gave up 0 bases and J gave up 8 bases; unmatched junction bases: 4. Germline V gene data show CDR1 as MGHDK and CDR2 as SYGVNS. This CDR3 has 15 amino acids. 60 Vbeta and 13 Jbeta primers were used in PCR. TCRdb's copy holds only in-frame clones and misses some; the assay was immunoSEQ multiplex PCR. The sample totals roughly 70,000 clones. The sequence came from a female donor in good health and CMV-seropositive. Sequenced material: PBMCs. This chain links TRBV25-1 with TRBJ1-4; 9 nucleotides agree with TRBD1. The CDR3 sequence: CASSEYGTGNEKLFF. In DNA, the CDR3 is TGTGCCAGCAGTGAATATGGGACAGGGAACGAAAAACTGTTTTTT.